Each of the 29 T cell receptor beta chains below was sequenced from the same sample in a study of cytomegalovirus exposure and HLA in healthy donors. 60 Vbeta and 13 Jbeta primers were used in PCR. Sequencing was performed with immunoSEQ multiplex PCR; in TCRdb, only in-frame clones are kept and a portion is missing. The sample has under 200,000 clones, about four fifths seen once; the top ten hold 0.75% to 0.9%. Material: PBMCs. These TCRs come from a woman younger than 30 in good health and CMV-seronegative.

The rearrangement links TRBV28 to TRBJ1-6; D ambiguous. V lost 6 bases and J 5 bases, leaving 5 bases between the germline ends. In germline, CDR1 is MDHEN, CDR2 SYDVKM. The CDR3 runs 12 residues. This CDR3 reads CASRINNSPLHF. In DNA, the CDR3 is TGTGCCAGCAGAATTAATAATTCACCCCTCCACTTT.

This clone showed up just once. The genes are TRBV12-1 and TRBJ2-1; the D call of TRBD2 is as the table states it, not checked on the DNA. TRBV12-1 is a documented pseudogene. The CDR3 sequence is 15 residues long. CDR3 protein: CASSPLAGFSNEQFF. Here the CDR3 DNA reads TGTGCCAGCAGCCCCCTAGCGGGATTTAGCAATGAGCAGTTCTTC.

The rearrangement links TRBV28 to TRBJ2-7, with a tentative D call TRBD2 (6 bases). Germline assignment: CDR1 MDHEN and CDR2 SYDVKM. V was trimmed by 6 bases and J by 4 bases, leaving 10 bases between them. The CDR3 is 12 residues long. Here the CDR3 DNA reads TGTGCCAGCAGCCCCGGAGGGTACGAGCAGTACTTC. Its protein is CASSPGGYEQYF.

Only one count was recorded for this clone. This chain uses TRBV5-1 with TRBJ2-4; the match to TRBD2 covers 7 bases. This CDR3 spans 14 amino acids. From germline, CDR1 is SGHRS and CDR2 YFSETQ. Unmatched junction bases numbered 3, after V lost 6 bases and J lost 0 bases. The CDR3 sequence is CASTSGLAKNIQYF. Here the CDR3 DNA reads TGCGCCAGCACTAGCGGACTAGCCAAAAACATTCAGTACTTC.

The J gene is TRBJ1-4, the V gene TRBV6-5; D gene unclear. Trimming took 3 bases from V and 0 from J, leaving 5 bases between them. Per germline, CDR1 MNHEY and CDR2 SVGAGI. This CDR3 is 14 amino acids long. In DNA form, the CDR3 reads TGTGCCAGCAGTTATGGAGCAACTAATGAAAAACTGTTTTTT. Translating it yields CASSYGATNEKLFF.

V and J are TRBV18 and TRBJ2-7; 14 bases fit TRBD2. This CDR3 region has 16 residues. The V gene end was trimmed by 2 bases and the J gene end by 3 bases; junction bases not matched to a gene: 3. In germline, CDR1 is KGHSH, CDR2 LQKENI. The DNA of the CDR3 is TGTGCCAGCTCACCAGGGACTAGCGGGAGTAACTACGAGCAGTACTTC. Its protein product is CASSPGTSGSNYEQYF.

The genes are TRBV30 and TRBJ2-1, with D perhaps matching TRBD1 (6 bases). CDR1 and CDR2 (germline): GTSNPN, SVGIG (reference sequence). The V gene lost 2 bases and the J gene lost 7 bases, with 18 bases spanning the gap. The CDR3 runs to 15 residues. The CDR3 protein is CAWSYRERRRNEQFF. CDR3 bases: TGTGCCTGGAGTTACAGGGAGCGGCGACGGAATGAGCAGTTCTTC.

Notes on this clone: Other DNA sequences of this sample code for an identical CDR3. The CDR3 loop reads CASSFGSGAYTEAFF. CDR3 DNA: TGTGCCAGCAGCTTTGGGAGTGGCGCCTACACTGAAGCTTTCTTT. The chain carries TRBV5-6 and TRBJ1-1; unclear D gene. V was cut by 2 bases and J by 3 bases, with 14 bases left in between. The CDR3 is made up of 15 amino acids. Germline CDR1 SGHDT, CDR2 YYEEEE.

The CDR3, as DNA: TGTGCCAGTAGTATAGATAAAACAGAGCAGTACTTC. This gives the protein CASSIDKTEQYF. The chain combines TRBV19 with TRBJ2-7; D call uncertain. Germline lookup yields CDR1 LNHDA and CDR2 SQIVND (reference sequence). V dropped 0 bases and J dropped 7 bases, with 7 bases sitting between them. The CDR3 has 12 residues.

As DNA, the CDR3 is TGTGCCAGCAGCTTAGGTGTAGCGGAGCAAGAGACCCAGTACTTC. Amino acids: CASSLGVAEQETQYF. The V and J genes are TRBV7-9 and TRBJ2-5, with D perhaps TRBD2 (6 bases). The CDR3 loop spans 15 amino acids. Germline CDR1 and CDR2: SEHNR and FQNEAQ (reference sequence). V was shortened by 1 base and J by 2 bases, with 11 bases between the two germline ends.

The CDR3 spells CAWSRLAGVNTGELFF. In DNA, the CDR3 is TGTGCCTGGAGCAGACTAGCGGGAGTCAACACCGGGGAGCTGTTTTTT. The J gene is TRBJ2-2, the V gene TRBV30, with 12 bases that match TRBD2. The CDR3 extends over 16 amino acids. V was clipped by 3 bases and J by 2 bases; unmatched bases: 4. The V gene's germline CDR1 is GTSNPN and CDR2 SVGIG (reference sequence).

The rearrangement joins TRBV6-1 to TRBJ1-1, with 7 nucleotides matching TRBD1. J was trimmed by 6 bases and V by 7 bases; bases with no gene match: 8. From germline, CDR1 is MNHNS and CDR2 SASEGT. This CDR3 spans 13 amino acids. The CDR3 coding sequence is TGTGCCAGCACACTCGGAGGGGGCGCTGAAGCTTTCTTT. This codes for CASTLGGGAEAFF.

The CDR3 reads CASSIRGYTGELFF. For the CDR3, the DNA is TGTGCCAGTAGTATAAGGGGATACACCGGGGAGCTGTTTTTT. The chain is built from TRBV19 and TRBJ2-2, with D tentatively TRBD1 (5 bases). The germline gives CDR1 LNHDA, CDR2 SQIVND (reference sequence). V lost 2 bases and J 3 bases, leaving 7 bases between the germline ends. CDR3 length equals 14 residues.

V and J are TRBV28 and TRBJ2-3; TRBD2 matches at 10 bases. The CDR3 sequence is 15 residues long. Trimming cost V 6 bases and J 3 bases; bases outside gene matches: 6. From germline, CDR1 is MDHEN and CDR2 SYDVKM. CDR3 residues: CASSPTSGKTDTQYF. CDR3 sequence (DNA): TGTGCCAGCAGCCCTACTAGCGGGAAGACAGATACGCAGTATTTT.

The chain combines TRBV10-3 with TRBJ1-2; weak D call: TRBD1 (6 bases). In germline, CDR1 is ENHRY, CDR2 SYGVKD. The V end was cut by 4 bases, the J end by 5 bases, with 14 bases between. This CDR3 has 14 residues. The CDR3 loop reads CAISALQGSYGYTF. CDR3 nucleotide sequence: TGTGCCATCAGTGCCCTACAGGGTTCTTATGGCTACACCTTC.

A remark on this clone: Additional DNA sequences in this sample encode the identical CDR3. The rearrangement joins TRBV19 to TRBJ1-2, with D possibly TRBD1 on 5 matching bases. V lost 9 bases and J lost 4, with 24 bases in between. Germline CDR1 reads LNHDA; CDR2 reads SQIVND (reference sequence). There are 16 residues in the CDR3. The CDR3 here is CASFGIRGEGGYGYTF. The DNA of the CDR3 is TGTGCCAGCTTTGGCATTAGGGGTGAAGGTGGCTATGGCTACACCTTC.

This chain joins TRBV19 and TRBJ2-2; the D is unclear. This CDR3 comprises 15 residues. V shed 5 bases and J shed 1 base, with 11 bases lying between them. Germline CDR1 reads LNHDA; CDR2 reads SQIVND (reference sequence). The CDR3 bases are TGTGCCAGTAGTCCCCAAAGCGTGAACACCGGGGAGCTGTTTTTT. Protein sequence: CASSPQSVNTGELFF.

The rearrangement links TRBV6-5 to TRBJ2-7; 8 bases are a match to TRBD1. CDR1 is MNHEY, CDR2 SVGAGI, per germline. V trimming: 6 bases; J trimming: 2 bases; junction bases outside the gene matches: 9. CDR3 length: 15 amino acids. The CDR3 here is CASRSGTGTTYEQYF. CDR3 coding DNA: TGTGCCAGCAGGTCCGGGACAGGTACGACCTACGAGCAGTACTTC.

The genes are TRBV7-9 and TRBJ1-5; D remains ambiguous. Germline V gene sequence: CDR1 SEHNR, CDR2 FQNEAQ (reference sequence). The length of the CDR3 is 14 residues. Trimming shortened V by 0 bases and J by 7 bases, and 10 bases separated the two germline ends. CDR3 in amino acids: CASSLASSRQPQHF. The CDR3 coding sequence is TGTGCCAGCAGCTTAGCCTCTTCTAGGCAGCCCCAGCATTTT.

V is TRBV10-3 and J is TRBJ2-7; TRBD1 matches at 9 bases. J was trimmed by 1 base and V by 6 bases; bases with no gene match: 4. Germline V gene sequence: CDR1 ENHRY, CDR2 SYGVKD. The CDR3 runs 14 residues. This CDR3 reads CAISPDRGSYEQYF. In DNA, the CDR3 is TGTGCCATCAGCCCAGACAGGGGGTCCTACGAGCAGTACTTC.

The chain joins TRBV2 to TRBJ2-1; TRBD2 might be the D (5 bases). This CDR3 has 13 residues. Trimming shortened V by 5 bases and J by 10 bases, and 15 bases separated the two germline ends. The germline V gene encodes CDR1 SNHLY and CDR2 FYNNEI. The CDR3 here is CASSLSGLLEQFF. The CDR3 DNA reads TGTGCCAGCAGTCTTTCAGGACTTCTAGAGCAGTTCTTC.

The chain links TRBV6-1 to TRBJ2-4; D not resolved. In germline, CDR1 is MNHNS, CDR2 SASEGT. Trimming removed 7 bases at V and 3 bases at J, with 13 bases between. The CDR3 sequence is 14 residues long. The CDR3 DNA reads as TGTGCCAGCACCGAGAGGCCGGTCAAAAACATTCAGTACTTC. This encodes CASTERPVKNIQYF.

This rearrangement joins TRBV6-5 to TRBJ1-2, with TRBD1 as a possible D gene (6 bases). The CDR3 spans 15 residues. Trimming left V 3 bases short and J 5 bases short, with 16 bases between. Germline lookup yields CDR1 MNHEY and CDR2 SVGAGI. CDR3 in amino acids: CASSYRGGERYGYTF. The DNA of the CDR3 is TGTGCCAGCAGTTATAGGGGGGGCGAACGTTATGGCTACACCTTC.

The chain combines TRBV30 with TRBJ2-1, with 16 bases fitting TRBD2. Germline V gives CDR1 GTSNPN, CDR2 SVGIG (reference sequence). Trimming at V came to 5 bases and at J to 0 bases, leaving 13 bases not matched to a gene. The CDR3 has 20 amino acids. CDR3 DNA: TGTGCCTGGCAACCCTTTCCGGGACTAGCGGGAGGGTTCTCCTACAATGAGCAGTTCTTC. It codes for CAWQPFPGLAGGFSYNEQFF.

The chain carries TRBV18 and TRBJ2-7; TRBD1 matches at 10 bases. The CDR3 spans 13 residues. V gave up 8 bases and J gave up 6 bases; unmatched junction bases: 7. CDR1 is KGHSH, CDR2 LQKENI, per germline. Here the CDR3 DNA reads TGTGCCAGCCACAGCGGGACAGGGGTCGAGCAGTACTTC. As protein: CASHSGTGVEQYF.

This clone was observed a handful of times. The rearrangement links TRBV15 to TRBJ2-5; 8 nucleotides align to TRBD1. Trimming removed 5 bases from V and 4 bases from J; junction bases left unmatched: 9. Germline V gene lookup returns CDR1 LNHNV and CDR2 YYDKDF (reference sequence). The CDR3 is 15 residues long. Here the CDR3 DNA reads TGTGCCACCAGCGCGCGAGCAGGGGGCCTAGAGACCCAGTACTTC. Amino acid sequence: CATSARAGGLETQYF.

The chain uses TRBV5-1 and TRBJ1-3; D is unclear. CDR3 length equals 14 residues. V was clipped by 5 bases and J by 0 bases, with 9 bases between them. Germline-derived CDR1 and CDR2 are SGHRS and YFSETQ. The CDR3 sequence is CASRLRGSGNTIYF. CDR3 in DNA: TGCGCCAGCAGGCTCCGAGGCTCTGGAAACACCATATATTTT. Full variable domain (rest looked up from reference TRBV5-1 and TRBJ1-3): KAGVTQTPRYLIKTRGQQVTLSCSPISGHRSVSWYQQTPGQGLQFLFEYFSETQRNKGNFPGRFSGRQFSNSRSEMNVSTLELGDSALYLCASRLRGSGNTIYFGEGSWLTVV.

V gene TRBV7-6 combines with J gene TRBJ1-1; TRBD1 aligns across 10 bases. CDR1 and CDR2 from the germline V gene are SGHVS and FNYEAQ. The ends lost 4 bases at V and 6 bases at J; junction bases unmatched: 17. This CDR3 is 18 amino acids long. CDR3 amino acids: CASSYGAGQGSPGAEAFF. CDR3 sequence (DNA): TGTGCCAGCAGCTACGGGGCGGGACAGGGGTCGCCGGGGGCTGAAGCTTTCTTT. The full variable domain, rest sourced from reference TRBV7-6 and TRBJ1-1, is GAGVSQSPRYKVTKRGQDVALRCDPISGHVSLYWYRQALGQGPEFLTYFNYEAQQDKSGLPNDRFSAERPEGSISTLTIQRTEQRDSAMYRCASSYGAGQGSPGAEAFFGQGTRLTVV.

The chain couples TRBV13 to TRBJ2-1; D is possibly TRBD2 (6 bases). The CDR3 runs 13 residues. The germline V gene has CDR1 PRHDT and CDR2 FYEKMQ (reference sequence). V lost 5 bases to trimming and J lost 4 bases, with 9 bases between them. CDR3 coding DNA: TGTGCCAGCAGCCTCGGGGGTTACAATGAGCAGTTCTTC. Translated, it gives CASSLGGYNEQFF.